This TCR beta chain was observed in a study of cytomegalovirus exposure and HLA in healthy donors. Study conclusions and caveats: With high specificity and sensitivity, the classifier reportedly diagnosed cytomegalovirus status. Later, an analysis found that TCR clusters from the first cohort tended to co-occur in the 95 to 150 validation repertoires.

This clone turned up a few times. As yet, its antigen is unknown. Only in-frame clones appear in the TCRdb table, and some are missing; sequencing was by immunoSEQ multiplex PCR. The data hold some 230,000 clones, with 75% to 95% observed a single time. Trimming removed 4 bases at V and 4 bases at J, with 5 bases between. This CDR3 spans 11 amino acids. CDR1 is SNHLY and CDR2 is FYNNEI in the germline V gene. Sequenced material: PBMCs. The sequence was collected from a woman between 18 and 30 years old in good health and CMV-seronegative. This chain uses TRBV2 with TRBJ2-7; no clear D gene. As DNA, the CDR3 is TGTGCCAGCAGTGCGGTATACGAGCAGTACTTC. Translation gives CASSAVYEQYF.